The source of this T cell receptor beta chain is a study of T cell responses to AZD1222 COVID-19 vaccine. Germline V gene sequence: CDR1 LGHDT, CDR2 YNNKEL (reference sequence). This CDR3 contains 16 residues. Trimming pared 4 bases from V and 10 bases from J, leaving 22 bases between. Broader study findings: Donors in the cohort were predominantly white British and more often female, and clonal diversity was possibly underestimated.

Assay: immunoSEQ multiplex PCR; the TCRdb copy retains only in-frame clones and omits some. The sample yields about 120,000 clones, around 93% seen once. Turning to this clone: The antigen is unknown.

This sequence was found in an adult in good health. The J gene is TRBJ1-4, the V gene TRBV3-1 (or the pseudogene TRBV3-2), with D unresolved. The sequencing here drew on peripheral blood, taken on day 0 of AZD1222 vaccination. CDR3 in DNA: TGTGCCAGCAGCCCGAGTAGGGTGGGATGGTTAGTAAAACTGTTTTTT. It specifies CASSPSRVGWLVKLFF.